This TCR beta chain was captured in a study of identical twins. Study results and limitations: Fewer insertions characterized abundant cord blood beta clonotypes, whereas memory repertoires showed none. Sequences that were beta out-of-frame showed weaker excess twin sharing.

Worth noting for this clonotype: Antigen unknown. Its ends do not fully match the called genes, so a read error is possible.

TCRdb re-called the 5' RACE reads through MiXCR, storing one row per CDR3 protein. The table lists under 350,000 distinct CDR3 sequences, 8.5% to 9.5% of them singletons. This sample also belongs to another study, concerning yellow fever vaccine responses in identical twins.

The source of this sequence is a woman between 18 and 29 years old in good health. The sequencing input was CD8+ T cells sorted from blood.

The CDR3 sequence is CARSLSRGQGEATDTQYF. CDR3 DNA: TGTGCCCGCAGTTTAAGCAGGGGACAGGGGGAAGCCACAGATACGCAGTATTTT. The rearrangement joins TRBV3-1 to TRBJ2-3; 11 bases match TRBD1. The CDR3 consists of 18 residues. Germline V gives CDR1 LGHDT, CDR2 YNNKEL (reference sequence).